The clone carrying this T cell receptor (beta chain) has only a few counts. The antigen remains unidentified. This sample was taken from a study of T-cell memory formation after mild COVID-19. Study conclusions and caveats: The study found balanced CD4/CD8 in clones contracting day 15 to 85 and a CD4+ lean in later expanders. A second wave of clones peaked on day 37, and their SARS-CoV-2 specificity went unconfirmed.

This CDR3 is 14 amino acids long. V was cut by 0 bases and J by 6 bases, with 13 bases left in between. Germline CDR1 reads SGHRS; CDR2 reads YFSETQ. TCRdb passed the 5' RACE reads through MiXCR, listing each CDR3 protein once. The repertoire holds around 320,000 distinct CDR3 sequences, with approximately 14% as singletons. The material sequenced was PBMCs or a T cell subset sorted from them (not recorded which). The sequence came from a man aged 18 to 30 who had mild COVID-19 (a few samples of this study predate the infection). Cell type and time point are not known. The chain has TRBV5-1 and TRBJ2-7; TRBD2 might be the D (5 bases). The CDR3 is CASSLVGLSGEQYF. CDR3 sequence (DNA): TGCGCCAGCAGCTTGGTTGGACTCTCCGGCGAGCAGTACTTC.